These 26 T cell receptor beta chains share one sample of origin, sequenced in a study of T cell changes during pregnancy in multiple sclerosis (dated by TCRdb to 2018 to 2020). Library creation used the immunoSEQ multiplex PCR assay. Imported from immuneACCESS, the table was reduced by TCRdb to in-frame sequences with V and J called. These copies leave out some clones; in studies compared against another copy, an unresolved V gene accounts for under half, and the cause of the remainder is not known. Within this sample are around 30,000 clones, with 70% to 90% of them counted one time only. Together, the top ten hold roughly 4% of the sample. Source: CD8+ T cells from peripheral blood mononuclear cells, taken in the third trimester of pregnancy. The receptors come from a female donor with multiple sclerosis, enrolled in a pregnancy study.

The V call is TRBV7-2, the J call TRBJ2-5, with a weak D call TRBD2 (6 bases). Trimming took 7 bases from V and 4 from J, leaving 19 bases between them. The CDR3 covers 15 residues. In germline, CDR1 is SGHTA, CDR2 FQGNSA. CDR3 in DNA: TGTGCCAGCATCCCTGGAGGGTGGAGTGGAGAGACCCAGTACTTC. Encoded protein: CASIPGGWSGETQYF.

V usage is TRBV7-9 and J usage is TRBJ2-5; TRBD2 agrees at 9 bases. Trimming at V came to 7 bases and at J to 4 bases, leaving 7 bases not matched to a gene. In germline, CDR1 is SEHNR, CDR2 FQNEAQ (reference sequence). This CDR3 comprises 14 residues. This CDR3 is CASMPAGGGETQYF. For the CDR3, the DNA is TGTGCCAGCATGCCTGCGGGGGGGGGAGAGACCCAGTACTTC.

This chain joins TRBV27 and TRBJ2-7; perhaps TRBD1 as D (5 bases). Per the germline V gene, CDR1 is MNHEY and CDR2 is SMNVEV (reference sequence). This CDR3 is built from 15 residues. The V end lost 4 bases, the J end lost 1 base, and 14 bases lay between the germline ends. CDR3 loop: CASSSAGFGSYEQYF. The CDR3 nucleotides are TGTGCCAGCAGTTCCGCAGGGTTTGGGTCCTACGAGCAGTACTTC.

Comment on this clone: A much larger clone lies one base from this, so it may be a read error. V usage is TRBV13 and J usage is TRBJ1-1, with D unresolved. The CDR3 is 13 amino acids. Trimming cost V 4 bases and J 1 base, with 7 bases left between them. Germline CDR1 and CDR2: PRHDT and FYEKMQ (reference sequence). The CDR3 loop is CASSYRENTEAFF. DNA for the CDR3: TGTGCCAGCAGCTACCGGGAGAACACTGAAGCTTTCTTT.

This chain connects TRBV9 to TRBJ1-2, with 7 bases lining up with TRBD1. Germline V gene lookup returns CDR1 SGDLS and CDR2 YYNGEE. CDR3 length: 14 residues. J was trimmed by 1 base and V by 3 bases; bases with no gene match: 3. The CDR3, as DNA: TGTGCCAGCAGCGGACGGACAGGTAACTATGGCTACACCTTC. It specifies CASSGRTGNYGYTF.

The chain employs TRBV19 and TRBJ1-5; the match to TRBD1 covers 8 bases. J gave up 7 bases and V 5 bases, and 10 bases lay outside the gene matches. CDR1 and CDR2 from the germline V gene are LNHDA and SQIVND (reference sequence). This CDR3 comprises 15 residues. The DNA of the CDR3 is TGTGCCAGTAGTCGAGACAGGGGCTACGTGCAGCCCCAGCATTTT. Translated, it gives CASSRDRGYVQPQHF. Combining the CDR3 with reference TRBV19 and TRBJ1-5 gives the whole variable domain DGGITQSPKYLFRKEGQNVTLSCEQNLNHDAMYWYRQDPGQGLRLIYYSQIVNDFQKGDIAEGYSVSREKKESFPLTVTSAQKNPTAFYLCASSRDRGYVQPQHFGDGTRLSIL.

The CDR3 reads CASSSPLLAGLANTQYF. DNA of the CDR3: TGTGCCAGCAGCTCTCCTCTTCTAGCGGGGTTAGCTAATACGCAGTATTTT. V is TRBV7-2 and J is TRBJ2-3, with 9 bases fitting TRBD2. The CDR3 contains 17 residues. Germline CDR1 SGHTA, CDR2 FQGNSA. The trim removed 4 bases at V and 7 bases at J, leaving 15 bases unmatched.

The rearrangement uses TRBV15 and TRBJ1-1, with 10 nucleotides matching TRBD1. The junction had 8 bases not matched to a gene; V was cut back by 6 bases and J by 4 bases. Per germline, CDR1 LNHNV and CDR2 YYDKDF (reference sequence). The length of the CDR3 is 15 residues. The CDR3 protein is CATRMIRTGGTEAFF. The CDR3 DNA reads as TGTGCCACCAGAATGATTAGGACAGGGGGCACTGAAGCTTTCTTT.

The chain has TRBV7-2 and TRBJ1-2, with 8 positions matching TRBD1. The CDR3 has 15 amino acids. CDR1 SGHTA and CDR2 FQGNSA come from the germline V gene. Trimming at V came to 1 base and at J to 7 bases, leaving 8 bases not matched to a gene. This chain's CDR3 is CASSLGSPGGFGYTF. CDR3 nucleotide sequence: TGTGCCAGCAGCTTAGGGAGTCCAGGGGGCTTTGGCTACACCTTC.

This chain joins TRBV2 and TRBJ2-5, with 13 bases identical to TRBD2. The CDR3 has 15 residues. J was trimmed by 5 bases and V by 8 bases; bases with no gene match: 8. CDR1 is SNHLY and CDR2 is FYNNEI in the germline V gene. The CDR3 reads CASGGLAGVVETQYF. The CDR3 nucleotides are TGTGCCAGCGGCGGACTAGCGGGGGTGGTGGAGACCCAGTACTTC.

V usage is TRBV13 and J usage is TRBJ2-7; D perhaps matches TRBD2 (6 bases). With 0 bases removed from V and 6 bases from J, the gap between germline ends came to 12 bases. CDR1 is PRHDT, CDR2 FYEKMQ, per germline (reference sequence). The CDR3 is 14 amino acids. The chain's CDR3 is CASSLGRVGGEQYF. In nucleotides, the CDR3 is TGTGCCAGCAGCTTAGGTAGGGTCGGGGGCGAGCAGTACTTC.

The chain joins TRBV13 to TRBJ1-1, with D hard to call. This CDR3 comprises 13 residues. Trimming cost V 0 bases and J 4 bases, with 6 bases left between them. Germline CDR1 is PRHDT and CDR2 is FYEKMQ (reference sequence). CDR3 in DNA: TGTGCCAGCAGCTTAGGGAGTGGCACTGAAGCTTTCTTT. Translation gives CASSLGSGTEAFF. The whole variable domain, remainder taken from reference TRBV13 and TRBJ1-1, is AAGVIQSPRHLIKEKRETATLKCYPIPRHDTVYWYQQGPGQDPQFLISFYEKMQSDKGSIPDRFSAQQFSDYHSELNMSSLELGDSALYFCASSLGSGTEAFFGQGTRLTVV.

The CDR3 DNA sequence: TGTGCCACTACTCTCGGGAACACTGAAGCTTTCTTT. This translates into CATTLGNTEAFF. V is TRBV19 and J is TRBJ1-1; D uncertain. Germline V lookup: CDR1 LNHDA, CDR2 SQIVND (reference sequence). The CDR3 has 12 amino acids. The germline V and J ends were trimmed by 10 bases and 1 base, with 10 bases remaining between them.

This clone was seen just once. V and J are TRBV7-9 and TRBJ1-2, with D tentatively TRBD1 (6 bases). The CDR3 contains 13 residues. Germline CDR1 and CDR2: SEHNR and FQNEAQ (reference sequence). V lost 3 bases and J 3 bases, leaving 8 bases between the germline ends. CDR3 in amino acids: CASSLRTDYGYTF. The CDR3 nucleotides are TGTGCCAGCAGCTTGAGGACAGACTATGGCTACACCTTC.

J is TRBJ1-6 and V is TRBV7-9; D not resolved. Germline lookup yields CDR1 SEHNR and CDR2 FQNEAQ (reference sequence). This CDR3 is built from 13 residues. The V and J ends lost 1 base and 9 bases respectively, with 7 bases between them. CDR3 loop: CASSLDPGSPLHF. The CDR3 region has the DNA TGTGCCAGCAGCTTAGACCCGGGTTCACCCCTCCACTTT.

The CDR3 spells CASRQQGMGSPLHF. CDR3 nucleotide sequence: TGCGCCAGCAGGCAACAGGGGATGGGGTCACCCCTCCACTTT. The gene calls are TRBV4-1 and TRBJ1-6, with 7 bases aligning to TRBD1. V lost 6 bases to trimming and J lost 10 bases; unmatched junction nucleotides: 9. The CDR3 sequence is 14 residues long. Germline CDR1 and CDR2: MGHRA and YSYEKL.

The CDR3 nucleotides are TGTGCCAGCAGCTTGTCTCAGGGAACTAATGAAAAACTGTTTTTT. It yields the protein CASSLSQGTNEKLFF. The chain combines TRBV5-8 with TRBJ1-4; tentatively, D is TRBD1 (5 bases). V was cut by 1 base and J by 1 base, with 8 bases left in between. Germline V gene data show CDR1 as SGHTS and CDR2 as YDEGEE. The CDR3 runs 15 residues.

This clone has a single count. CDR3 in amino acids: CATTVGQGRNEQFF. In DNA form, the CDR3 reads TGTGCCACCACCGTGGGACAGGGCCGAAATGAGCAGTTCTTC. This chain joins TRBV15 and TRBJ2-1; 9 positions agree with TRBD1. CDR3 length equals 14 residues. With 7 bases clipped from V and 7 bases from J, the junction kept 8 bases outside the gene matches. CDR1 and CDR2 (germline): LNHNV, YYDKDF (reference sequence).

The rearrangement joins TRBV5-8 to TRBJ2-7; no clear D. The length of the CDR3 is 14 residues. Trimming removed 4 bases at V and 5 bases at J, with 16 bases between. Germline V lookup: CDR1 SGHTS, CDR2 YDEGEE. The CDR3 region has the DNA TGTGCCAGCAGCACCCTCCCCGGGTTCCACGAGCAGTACTTC. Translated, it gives CASSTLPGFHEQYF.

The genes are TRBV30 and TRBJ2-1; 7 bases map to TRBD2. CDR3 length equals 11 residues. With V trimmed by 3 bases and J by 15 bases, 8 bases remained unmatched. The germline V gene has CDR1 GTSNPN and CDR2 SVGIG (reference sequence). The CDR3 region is CAWRSGTMVFF. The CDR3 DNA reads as TGTGCCTGGAGGTCCGGGACTATGGTGTTCTTC.

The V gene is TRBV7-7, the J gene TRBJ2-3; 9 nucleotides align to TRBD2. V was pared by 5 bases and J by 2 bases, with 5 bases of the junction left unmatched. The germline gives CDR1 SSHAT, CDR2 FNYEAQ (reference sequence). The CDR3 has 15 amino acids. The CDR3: CASSSLAGVTDTQYF. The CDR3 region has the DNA TGTGCCAGCAGCAGTTTAGCGGGGGTCACAGATACGCAGTATTTT.

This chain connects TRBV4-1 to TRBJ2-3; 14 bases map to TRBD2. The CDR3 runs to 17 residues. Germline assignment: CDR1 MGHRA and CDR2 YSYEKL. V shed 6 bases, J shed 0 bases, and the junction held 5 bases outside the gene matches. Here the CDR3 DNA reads TGCGCCAGCAGGGGACTAGCGGGGGCCTTAAGCACAGATACGCAGTATTTT. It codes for CASRGLAGALSTDTQYF.

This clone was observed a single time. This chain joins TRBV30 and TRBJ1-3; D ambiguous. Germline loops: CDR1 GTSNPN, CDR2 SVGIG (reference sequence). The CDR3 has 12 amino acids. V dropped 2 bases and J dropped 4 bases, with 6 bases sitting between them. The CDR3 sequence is CAWSPVGNTIYF. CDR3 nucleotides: TGTGCCTGGAGTCCCGTCGGAAACACCATATATTTT.

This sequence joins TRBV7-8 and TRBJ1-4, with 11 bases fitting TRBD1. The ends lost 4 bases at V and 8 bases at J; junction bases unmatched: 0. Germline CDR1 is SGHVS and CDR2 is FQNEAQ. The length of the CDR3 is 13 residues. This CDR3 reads CASSWDRGEKLFF. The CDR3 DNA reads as TGTGCCAGCAGCTGGGACAGGGGGGAAAAACTGTTTTTT. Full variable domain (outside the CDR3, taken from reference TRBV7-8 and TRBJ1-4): GAGVSQSPRYKVAKRGQDVALRCDPISGHVSLFWYQQALGQGPEFLTYFQNEAQLDKSGLPSDRFFAERPEGSVSTLKIQRTQQEDSAVYLCASSWDRGEKLFFGSGTQLSVL.

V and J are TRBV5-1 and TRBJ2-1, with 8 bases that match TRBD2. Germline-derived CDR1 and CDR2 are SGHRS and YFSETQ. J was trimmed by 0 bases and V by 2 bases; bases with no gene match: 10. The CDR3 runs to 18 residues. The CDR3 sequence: CASSFWGAGDRSYNEQFF. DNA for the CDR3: TGCGCCAGCAGCTTTTGGGGAGCGGGGGACCGCTCCTACAATGAGCAGTTCTTC.

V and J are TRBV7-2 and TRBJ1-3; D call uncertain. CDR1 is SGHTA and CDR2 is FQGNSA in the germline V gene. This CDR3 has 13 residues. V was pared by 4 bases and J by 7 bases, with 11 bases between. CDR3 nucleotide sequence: TGTGCCAGCAGCTCCAACAGTGGTAACACCATATATTTT. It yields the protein CASSSNSGNTIYF. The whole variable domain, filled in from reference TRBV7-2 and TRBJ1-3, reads GAGVSQSPSNKVTEKGKDVELRCDPISGHTALYWYRQSLGQGLEFLIYFQGNSAPDKSGLPSDRFSAERTGGSVSTLTIQRTQQEDSAVYLCASSSNSGNTIYFGEGSWLTVV.